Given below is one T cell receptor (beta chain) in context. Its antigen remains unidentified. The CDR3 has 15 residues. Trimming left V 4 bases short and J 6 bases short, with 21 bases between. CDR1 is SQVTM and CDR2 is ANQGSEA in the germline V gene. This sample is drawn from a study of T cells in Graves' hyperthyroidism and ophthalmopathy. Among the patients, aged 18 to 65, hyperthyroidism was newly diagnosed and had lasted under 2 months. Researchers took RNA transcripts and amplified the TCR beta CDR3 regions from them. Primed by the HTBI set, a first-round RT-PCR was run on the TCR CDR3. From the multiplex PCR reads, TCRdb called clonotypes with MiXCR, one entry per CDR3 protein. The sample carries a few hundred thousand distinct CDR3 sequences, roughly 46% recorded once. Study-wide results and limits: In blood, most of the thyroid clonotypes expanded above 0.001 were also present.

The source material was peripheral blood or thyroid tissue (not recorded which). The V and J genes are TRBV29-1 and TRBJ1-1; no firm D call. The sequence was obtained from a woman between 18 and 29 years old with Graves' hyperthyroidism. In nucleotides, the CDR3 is TGCAGCGTTGGGGATGAGGGTAGCAGATGGCCTGAAGCTTTCTTT. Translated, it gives CSVGDEGSRWPEAFF.